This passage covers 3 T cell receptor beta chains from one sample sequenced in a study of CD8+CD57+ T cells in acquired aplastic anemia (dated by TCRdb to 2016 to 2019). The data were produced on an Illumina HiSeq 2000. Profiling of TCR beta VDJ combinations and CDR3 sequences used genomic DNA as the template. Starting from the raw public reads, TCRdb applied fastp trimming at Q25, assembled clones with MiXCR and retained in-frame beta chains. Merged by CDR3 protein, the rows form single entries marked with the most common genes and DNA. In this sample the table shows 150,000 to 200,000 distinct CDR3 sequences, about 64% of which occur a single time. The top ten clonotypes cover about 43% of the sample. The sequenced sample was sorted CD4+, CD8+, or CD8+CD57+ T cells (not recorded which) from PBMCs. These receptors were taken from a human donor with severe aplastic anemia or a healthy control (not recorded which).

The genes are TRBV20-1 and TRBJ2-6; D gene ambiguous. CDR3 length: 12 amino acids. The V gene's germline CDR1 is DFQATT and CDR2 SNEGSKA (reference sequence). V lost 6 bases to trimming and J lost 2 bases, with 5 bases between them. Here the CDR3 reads CSAAPGANVLTF. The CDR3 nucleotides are TGCAGTGCCGCGCCTGGGGCCAACGTCCTGACTTTC.

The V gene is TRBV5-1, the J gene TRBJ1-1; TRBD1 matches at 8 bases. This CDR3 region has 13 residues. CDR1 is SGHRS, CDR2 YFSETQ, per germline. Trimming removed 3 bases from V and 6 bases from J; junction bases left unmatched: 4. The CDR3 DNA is TGCGCCAGCAGCTCTGACAGGGGCGCTGAAGCTTTCTTT. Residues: CASSSDRGAEAFF.

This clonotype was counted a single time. The CDR3 is CASSVRAGELFF. CDR3 nucleotide sequence: TGTGCCAGCAGCGTTAGGGCCGGGGAGCTGTTTTTT. The V and J genes are TRBV9 and TRBJ2-2; D gene uncertain. The length of the CDR3 is 12 residues. Per germline, CDR1 SGDLS and CDR2 YYNGEE. V was shortened by 2 bases and J by 6 bases, with 5 bases between the two germline ends. The full variable domain, in which reference TRBV9 and TRBJ2-2 provide the parts outside the CDR3, is DSGVTQTPKHLITATGQRVTLRCSPRSGDLSVYWYQQSLDQGLQFLIQYYNGEERAKGNILERFSAQQFPDLHSELNLSSLELGDSALYFCASSVRAGELFFGEGSRLTVL.